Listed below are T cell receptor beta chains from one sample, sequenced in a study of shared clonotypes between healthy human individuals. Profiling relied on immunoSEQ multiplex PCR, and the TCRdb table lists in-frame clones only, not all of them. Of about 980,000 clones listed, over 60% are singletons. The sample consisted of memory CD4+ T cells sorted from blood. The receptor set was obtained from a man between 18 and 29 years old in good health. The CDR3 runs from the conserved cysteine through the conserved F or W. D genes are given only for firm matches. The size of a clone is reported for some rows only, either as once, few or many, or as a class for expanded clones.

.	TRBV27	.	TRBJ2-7	TGTGCCAGCCGAGAATTCGACAGTCTGAGCTCCTACGAGCAGTACTTC	CASREFDSLSSYEQYF
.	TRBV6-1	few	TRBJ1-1	TGTGCCAGCAGTGAAGGGAAGGGGTGGGACACTGAAGCTTTCTTT	CASSEGKGWDTEAFF
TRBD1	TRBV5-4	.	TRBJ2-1	TGTGCCAGCAGCGAGGACAGGGGTCCGGTCCATGAGCAGTTCTTC	CASSEDRGPVHEQFF
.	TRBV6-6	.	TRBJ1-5	TGTGCCAGCAGTTCAAGGGATCAGCCCCAGCATTTT	CASSSRDQPQHF
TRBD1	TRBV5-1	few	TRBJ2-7	TGCGCCAGCAGCTCTCAACCACAGGGGTCGTCCTACGAGCAGTACTTC	CASSSQPQGSSYEQYF
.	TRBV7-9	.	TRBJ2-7	TGTGCCAGCAGCTTAGAGGGTGCGCGCTACGAGCAGTACTTC	CASSLEGARYEQYF
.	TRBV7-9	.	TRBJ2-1	TGTGCCAGCAGCTTAGGGAGCGGACCTACCCACAATGAGCAGTTCTTC	CASSLGSGPTHNEQFF
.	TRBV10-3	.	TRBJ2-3	TGTGCCATCAGTGAGTCTAAGAGCACAGATACGCAGTATTTT	CAISESKSTDTQYF
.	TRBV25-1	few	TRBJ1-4	TGTGCCAGCAGTGAACAGGGAAAGACTAATGAAAAACTGTTTTTT	CASSEQGKTNEKLFF
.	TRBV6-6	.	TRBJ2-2	TGTGCCAGCAGTCCAATCCGGGAGCTGTTTTTT	CASSPIRELFF
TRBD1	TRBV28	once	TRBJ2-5	TGTGCCAGCAGCTTCCCAGACAGGGATGAGACCCAGTACTTC	CASSFPDRDETQYF
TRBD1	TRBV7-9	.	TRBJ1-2	TGTGCCAGCAGCCTACTCCAGGGGGACGATGGCTACACCTTC	CASSLLQGDDGYTF
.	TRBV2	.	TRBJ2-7	TGTGCCAGCAGTGTTAGCCCTTCCTACGAGCAGTACTTC	CASSVSPSYEQYF
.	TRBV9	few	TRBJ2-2	TGTGCCAGCAGCGCAACAGACGGGACTAACACCGGGGAGCTGTTTTTT	CASSATDGTNTGELFF
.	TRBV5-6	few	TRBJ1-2	TGTGCCAGCAGCTTGGTAGGGATAGGGGTTGGCTACACCTTC	CASSLVGIGVGYTF
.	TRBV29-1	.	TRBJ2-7	TGCAGCGTTGAAAACGGGCACGAGCAGTACTTC	CSVENGHEQYF
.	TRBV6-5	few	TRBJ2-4	TGTGCCAGCCGTGCGGACAGAAGAAACATTCAGTACTTC	CASRADRRNIQYF
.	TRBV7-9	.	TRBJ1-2	TGTGCCAGCAGCTTAGAGGCAGGGCGCGGGTACACCTTC	CASSLEAGRGYTF
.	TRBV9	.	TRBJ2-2	TGTGCCAGCAGCGTAGAAAGCCACACCGGGGAGCTGTTTTTT	CASSVESHTGELFF
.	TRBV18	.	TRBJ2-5	TGTGCCAGCTCACCAACGGTTGGGGAGACCCAGTACTTC	CASSPTVGETQYF